This T cell receptor (beta chain) originates from a study of T cells in Graves' hyperthyroidism and ophthalmopathy. Active moderate-to-severe ophthalmopathy, Clinical Activity Score at least 3, NOSPECS at least 4, under 3 months' duration. Together with thyroid ultrasound, orbital computed tomography, serum thyroxine and TRAb, clinical symptoms were used for diagnoses. From RNA transcripts, TCR beta CDR3 regions were amplified. With the HTBI primer set, the TCR CDR3 went through a first round of RT-PCR. TCRdb recomputed calls from the multiplex PCR reads with MiXCR, one row per CDR3 protein. The sample contains around 350,000 distinct CDR3 sequences, nearly 15% of which appear only once. Trimming removed 3 bases at V and 0 bases at J, with 6 bases between. The CDR3 is made up of 14 amino acids. Germline V gene data show CDR1 as SGHTA and CDR2 as FQGNSA. Overall study findings and caveats: The blood repertoire included most of the expanded thyroid clonotypes above 0.001. The authors' 13 V-J model separated ophthalmopathy from stable hyperthyroidism.

Ten or more counts support this clonotype. Its cognate antigen is unknown. The receptor comes from a woman aged 60-75 years with Graves' ophthalmopathy. Sequenced material: blood. The chain has TRBV7-2 and TRBJ1-5, with D hard to call. CDR3 protein: CASSFTDSNQPQHF. CDR3 DNA sequence: TGTGCCAGCAGCTTCACAGATAGCAATCAGCCCCAGCATTTT.